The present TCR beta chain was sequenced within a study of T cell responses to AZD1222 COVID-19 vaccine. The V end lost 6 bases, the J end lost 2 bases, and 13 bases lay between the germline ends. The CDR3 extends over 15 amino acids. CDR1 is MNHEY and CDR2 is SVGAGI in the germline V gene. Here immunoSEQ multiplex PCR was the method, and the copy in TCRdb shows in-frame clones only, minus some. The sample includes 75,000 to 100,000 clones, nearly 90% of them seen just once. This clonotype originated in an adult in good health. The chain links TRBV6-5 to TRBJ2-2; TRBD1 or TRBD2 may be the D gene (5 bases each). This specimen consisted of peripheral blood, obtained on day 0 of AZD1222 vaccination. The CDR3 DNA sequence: TGTGCCAGCAGCCCGGGGCCAGTTAACACCGGGGAGCTGTTTTTT. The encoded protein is CASSPGPVNTGELFF.